These 10 T cell receptor beta chains were sequenced from one sample in a study of blood T cell repertoires in COVID-19. Clones were sequenced by immunoSEQ multiplex PCR, and TCRdb holds only the in-frame ones, with some missing. The repertoire holds 150,000 or so clones, with 80% to 90% as singletons. The sample was peripheral blood. These receptor sequences come from a man between 18 and 35 years old with COVID-19, enrolled during active disease.

The chain combines TRBV19 with TRBJ2-3; D is possibly TRBD2 (7 bases). The CDR3 runs 19 residues. The V end lost 3 bases, the J end lost 0 bases, and 22 bases lay between the germline ends. CDR1 LNHDA and CDR2 SQIVND come from the germline V gene (reference sequence). The CDR3 nucleotides are TGTGCCAGTAGTATTTGGGGGGCTAGCGGTCCCTATAGCACAGATACGCAGTATTTT. It is translated as CASSIWGASGPYSTDTQYF. Variable domain in full (rest from reference TRBV19 and TRBJ2-3): DGGITQSPKYLFRKEGQNVTLSCEQNLNHDAMYWYRQDPGQGLRLIYYSQIVNDFQKGDIAEGYSVSREKKESFPLTVTSAQKNPTAFYLCASSIWGASGPYSTDTQYFGPGTRLTVL.

The CDR3 sequence: CASSLWRQGSGYGYTF. The DNA of the CDR3 is TGTGCCAGCAGCTTATGGCGTCAGGGGTCAGGCTATGGCTACACCTTC. This chain connects TRBV7-2 to TRBJ1-2, with D perhaps TRBD1 (6 bases). Germline assignment: CDR1 SGHTA and CDR2 FQGNSA. The CDR3 is 16 residues long. V shed 2 bases and J shed 4 bases, with 17 bases lying between them.

The V gene is TRBV7-3, the J gene TRBJ2-2, with D possibly being TRBD2 (7 bases). This CDR3 has 16 amino acids. The germline V gene has CDR1 SGHTA and CDR2 FQGTGA. The V end lost 5 bases, the J end lost 7 bases, and 20 bases lay between the germline ends. The CDR3 here is CASSPGEGLRNGELFF. The CDR3 nucleotides are TGTGCCAGCAGCCCAGGGGAGGGGCTGAGAAACGGGGAGCTGTTTTTT.

The chain is built from TRBV9 and TRBJ1-1; no clear D. The V and J ends lost 0 bases and 7 bases respectively, with 13 bases between them. The CDR3 spans 14 residues. Germline V lookup: CDR1 SGDLS, CDR2 YYNGEE. CDR3 sequence (DNA): TGTGCCAGCAGCGTAGGCCCCCGGGAGGGTGAAGCTTTCTTT. Translating gives CASSVGPREGEAFF.

This chain joins TRBV2 and TRBJ2-1; 8 bases match TRBD2. The germline V gene encodes CDR1 SNHLY and CDR2 FYNNEI. Trimming took 6 bases from V and 0 from J; bases not matched to a gene: 4. This CDR3 region has 15 residues. The CDR3 here is CASRGTSGSYNEQFF. The CDR3 DNA is TGTGCCAGCAGGGGAACTAGCGGCTCCTACAATGAGCAGTTCTTC.

This chain links TRBV24-1 with TRBJ2-4, with TRBD2 matching 9 bases. This CDR3 has 16 amino acids. Germline lookup yields CDR1 KGHDR and CDR2 SFDVKD. Germline trimming cut 3 bases from V and 7 bases from J; bases unmatched to any gene: 9. In DNA, the CDR3 is TGTGCCACCAGTGATCCCCGTGCGGGAGGGGACAACATTCAGTACTTC. It specifies CATSDPRAGGDNIQYF.

This clone was counted a single time. The V call is TRBV28, the J call TRBJ2-3; a possible D gene is TRBD2 (6 bases). CDR1 MDHEN and CDR2 SYDVKM come from the germline V gene. The length of the CDR3 is 15 residues. Trimming cost V 3 bases and J 2 bases, with 12 bases left between them. CDR3 amino acids: CASSFPGLFTDTQYF. DNA for the CDR3: TGTGCCAGCAGTTTTCCGGGACTTTTCACAGATACGCAGTATTTT. Combining the CDR3 with reference TRBV28 and TRBJ2-3 gives the whole variable domain DVKVTQSSRYLVKRTGEKVFLECVQDMDHENMFWYRQDPGLGLRLIYFSYDVKMKEKGDIPEGYSVSREKKERFSLILESASTNQTSMYLCASSFPGLFTDTQYFGPGTRLTVL.

J is TRBJ2-7 and V is TRBV10-3; a weak D match, TRBD1 (6 bases). Germline V gives CDR1 ENHRY, CDR2 SYGVKD. The V end was cut by 7 bases, the J end by 3 bases, with 13 bases between. This CDR3 is 13 amino acids long. This CDR3 reads CAITMTQGYEQYF. In nucleotides, the CDR3 is TGTGCCATCACCATGACACAGGGCTACGAGCAGTACTTC.

This clone has only a few counts. The V call is TRBV7-9, the J call TRBJ2-6; 9 nucleotides agree with TRBD1. The V and J ends lost 6 bases and 0 bases, in that order; junction bases with no gene match: 12. This CDR3 is built from 19 residues. The germline V gene encodes CDR1 SEHNR and CDR2 FQNEAQ (reference sequence). The CDR3, as DNA: TGTGCCAGCAGACAGCCAGTTGGGACAGGGTCCTCTGGGGCCAACGTCCTGACTTTC. Translated: CASRQPVGTGSSGANVLTF.

This clone was observed a handful of times. The chain carries TRBV7-9 and TRBJ1-2; D call uncertain. Germline V CDR1 and CDR2: SEHNR, FQNEAQ (reference sequence). Trimming removed 5 bases from V and 0 bases from J, with 7 bases in between. CDR3 length equals 13 residues. As DNA, the CDR3 is TGTGCCAGCAGCGGTGAGGCTAACTATGGCTACACCTTC. This gives the protein CASSGEANYGYTF.